This T cell receptor (beta chain) stems from a study of blood T cell repertoires in COVID-19. Study summary: Italy, Spain and the United States were the sources of the convalescent and acute COVID-19 samples. The analysed material was cDNA or gDNA that came from T cells, B-cell-depleted T cells, or PBMCs.

As handled by the study authors: Cell counts per sample came from amplifying reference gene primers. Some clones are missing from TCRdb's copy, which holds only in-frame ones; the method was immunoSEQ multiplex PCR. V, J and clone size were drawn from that table, and D and trimming were deduced from the DNA. The sample lists tens of thousands of clones, about 90% occurring once. Trimming took off 0 bases at V and 4 bases at J, with 13 bases between the two ends. Germline V gives CDR1 SGHKS, CDR2 YYEKEE (reference sequence). This CDR3 has 15 amino acids. Material: peripheral blood. V usage is TRBV5-5 and J usage is TRBJ1-2; D is possibly TRBD1 (6 bases). The origin of this receptor is a man at least 80 years old in a cohort sampled during active COVID-19. The CDR3 reads CASSLGVRGPYGYTF. In nucleotides, the CDR3 is TGTGCCAGCAGCTTGGGCGTGCGGGGGCCCTATGGCTACACCTTC. Full variable domain (remainder filled in from reference TRBV5-5 and TRBJ1-2): DAGVTQSPTHLIKTRGQQVTLRCSPISGHKSVSWYQQVLGQGPQFIFQYYEKEERGRGNFPDRFSARQFPNYSSELNVNALLLGDSALYLCASSLGVRGPYGYTFGSGTRLTVV.